A single sample gave rise to the 22 T cell receptor beta chains below, sequenced in a study of control samples from healthy donors and cancer patients. Profiled with immunoSEQ multiplex PCR; TCRdb holds only in-frame clones, not every one. The data show over 100,000 clones, with roughly 90% seen just once and 2% to 2.5% held by the top ten. Input material: blood. These receptor sequences come from a woman aged 45-65 years in good health.

The gene calls are TRBV15 and TRBJ2-7, with a weak D call TRBD2 (5 bases). V gave up 5 bases and J gave up 1 base, with 9 bases separating them. CDR3 length: 13 amino acids. Germline CDR1 LNHNV, CDR2 YYDKDF (reference sequence). CDR3 sequence reads: CATSGGRSYEQYF. DNA of the CDR3: TGTGCCACCAGCGGAGGACGATCCTACGAGCAGTACTTC.

This sequence joins TRBV19 and TRBJ2-7, with 9 bases that match TRBD1. Looked up from germline, CDR1 is LNHDA and CDR2 is SQIVND (reference sequence). Trimming at V came to 5 bases and at J to 0 bases, leaving 5 bases not matched to a gene. This CDR3 is built from 15 residues. CDR3 residues: CASSPGTGSSYEQYF. Here the CDR3 DNA reads TGTGCCAGTAGTCCAGGGACAGGGAGCTCCTACGAGCAGTACTTC.

The chain employs TRBV13 and TRBJ2-3; D ambiguous. The V and J ends lost 0 bases and 6 bases respectively, with 19 bases between them. CDR1 PRHDT and CDR2 FYEKMQ come from the germline V gene (reference sequence). The CDR3 is 17 residues long. The CDR3 DNA reads TGTGCCAGCAGCTTAGGTCCCGTGGTGGCCCTCGGCGATACGCAGTATTTT. This translates into CASSLGPVVALGDTQYF.

This clone is a singleton in its sample. V gene TRBV2 combines with J gene TRBJ2-7, with D unresolved. This CDR3 spans 12 amino acids. Germline V lookup: CDR1 SNHLY, CDR2 FYNNEI. Trimming took 6 bases from V and 7 from J, leaving 13 bases between them. This chain's CDR3 is CASRGPVGEQYF. The CDR3 DNA is TGTGCCAGCAGGGGCCCGGTGGGGGAGCAGTACTTC.

This clone occurred a few times. V usage is TRBV6-1 and J usage is TRBJ1-2, with 7 bases lining up with TRBD1. In germline, CDR1 is MNHNS, CDR2 SASEGT. The CDR3 runs to 16 residues. V lost 0 bases to trimming and J lost 8 bases; unmatched junction nucleotides: 12. The CDR3 protein is CASSEAPGTALSGYTF. The CDR3 DNA is TGTGCCAGCAGTGAAGCGCCCGGGACAGCCCTCTCCGGCTACACCTTC.

The chain joins TRBV5-1 to TRBJ1-2; 9 positions agree with TRBD1. The V segment lost 9 bases and the J segment 0 bases; nucleotides outside the gene matches: 6. Germline CDR1 reads SGHRS; CDR2 reads YFSETQ. This CDR3 comprises 14 residues. The CDR3 nucleotides are TGCGCCACCCGGACAGGGGCTGCTAACTATGGCTACACCTTC. Protein: CATRTGAANYGYTF. The full variable domain, completed using reference TRBV5-1 and TRBJ1-2, is KAGVTQTPRYLIKTRGQQVTLSCSPISGHRSVSWYQQTPGQGLQFLFEYFSETQRNKGNFPGRFSGRQFSNSRSEMNVSTLELGDSALYLCATRTGAANYGYTFGSGTRLTVV.

This clone was picked up a small number of times. This chain connects TRBV7-8 to TRBJ2-7; 9 bases map to TRBD2. V lost 3 bases, J lost 5 bases, and 5 bases stayed unmatched. The V gene's germline CDR1 is SGHVS and CDR2 FQNEAQ. There are 14 residues in the CDR3. CDR3: CASSFSGSQDEQYF. The CDR3 DNA reads as TGTGCCAGCAGCTTTAGCGGGAGTCAGGACGAGCAGTACTTC.

This clone came up a few times. The chain has TRBV19 and TRBJ2-3; the D call may be TRBD1 or TRBD2 (5 bases each). This CDR3 is 15 amino acids long. Germline CDR1 is LNHDA and CDR2 is SQIVND (reference sequence). V was shortened by 7 bases and J by 4 bases, with 18 bases between the two germline ends. CDR3 loop: CASTLRWGKADTQYF. DNA for the CDR3: TGTGCCAGTACCCTGAGGTGGGGGAAGGCAGATACGCAGTATTTT.

The V call is TRBV6-5, the J call TRBJ2-7; no reliable D call. The germline gives CDR1 MNHEY, CDR2 SVGAGI. The CDR3 consists of 13 residues. V was trimmed by 8 bases and J by 0 bases, leaving 11 bases between them. The CDR3 reads CASRGVGSYEQYF. CDR3 bases: TGTGCCAGCCGCGGCGTCGGCTCCTACGAGCAGTACTTC.

The J gene is TRBJ2-3, the V gene TRBV10-3, with 9 bases aligning to TRBD1. This CDR3 contains 15 residues. The V segment lost 5 bases and the J segment 5 bases; nucleotides outside the gene matches: 8. Looked up from germline, CDR1 is ENHRY and CDR2 is SYGVKD. The CDR3 DNA reads TGTGCCATCAGTTCTTCCGGGACAGGGAAAGATACGCAGTATTTT. This translates into CAISSSGTGKDTQYF.

The chain uses TRBV9 and TRBJ2-7; 12 bases match TRBD1. This CDR3 region has 15 residues. CDR1 is SGDLS, CDR2 YYNGEE, per germline. Germline trimming cut 3 bases from V and 10 bases from J; bases unmatched to any gene: 11. CDR3 amino acids: CASSEAGTGGIVQYF. For the CDR3, the DNA is TGTGCCAGCAGCGAGGCCGGGACAGGGGGCATCGTTCAGTACTTC.

The gene calls are TRBV30 and TRBJ2-7; 7 bases map to TRBD2. Trimming took 4 bases from V and 4 from J; bases not matched to a gene: 10. CDR1 and CDR2 from the germline V gene are GTSNPN and SVGIG (reference sequence). The CDR3 runs 14 residues. CDR3 bases: TGTGCCTGGACTAAACCGACTAGCAGGTACGAGCAGTACTTC. Amino acids: CAWTKPTSRYEQYF.

The CDR3 is CAISDYAGGSTDTQYF. DNA of the CDR3: TGTGCCATCAGTGATTACGCGGGGGGGAGCACAGATACGCAGTATTTT. The chain carries TRBV10-3 and TRBJ2-3; TRBD2 agrees at 9 bases. CDR3 length equals 16 residues. Germline CDR1 and CDR2: ENHRY and SYGVKD. V dropped 3 bases and J dropped 0; count of bases not matched to a gene: 4.

This clone has a handful of counts. The chain is built from TRBV28 and TRBJ1-5, with 7 bases matching TRBD1. The CDR3 is 14 amino acids. Germline values: CDR1 MDHEN, CDR2 SYDVKM. Trimming removed 6 bases from V and 6 bases from J; junction bases left unmatched: 8. The CDR3 DNA is TGTGCCAGCAGACAACAGGGGCCGGGTCAGCCCCAGCATTTT. Translation: CASRQQGPGQPQHF.

The chain links TRBV2 to TRBJ2-2, with D perhaps matching TRBD1 (6 bases). This CDR3 contains 15 residues. Germline V gene data show CDR1 as SNHLY and CDR2 as FYNNEI. The ends were cut back, 5 bases at V and 6 bases at J, with 16 bases in the middle. CDR3 nucleotides: TGTGCCAGCAGTCCACAAGGGGGTATCCCCGGGGAGCTGTTTTTT. Translation gives CASSPQGGIPGELFF.

The chain combines TRBV3-1 (or the pseudogene TRBV3-2) with TRBJ1-2; 7 positions match TRBD1. Trimming cost V 2 bases and J 8 bases; bases outside gene matches: 8. The CDR3 spans 14 residues. Germline assignment: CDR1 LGHDT and CDR2 YNNKEL (reference sequence). CDR3 residues: CASSQLTGRDGYTF. CDR3 DNA: TGTGCCAGCAGCCAACTGACAGGGCGGGACGGCTACACCTTC.

The rearrangement links TRBV6-7 to TRBJ1-4; no reliable D call. TRBV6-7 is an open reading frame, and its role is uncertain. This CDR3 is 14 amino acids long. Trimming removed 9 bases at V and 3 bases at J, with 14 bases between. The CDR3 reads CARRLAEPNEKLFF. In nucleotides, the CDR3 is TGTGCCAGACGCCTGGCAGAGCCTAATGAAAAACTGTTTTTT.

The J gene is TRBJ1-2, the V gene TRBV19, with D hard to call. In germline, CDR1 is LNHDA, CDR2 SQIVND (reference sequence). This CDR3 comprises 15 residues. V gave up 3 bases and J gave up 4 bases, with 15 bases separating them. CDR3 sequence: CASSISVPKTYGYTF. The CDR3 DNA reads as TGTGCCAGTAGTATCTCTGTTCCGAAAACCTATGGCTACACCTTC.

The rearrangement joins TRBV12-5 to TRBJ1-1, with D unresolved. V was shortened by 6 bases and J by 2 bases, with 10 bases between the two germline ends. The V gene's germline CDR1 is LGHNT and CDR2 FRNRAP. The CDR3 has 13 residues. The CDR3 DNA follows: TGTGCTAGTGGCTTAGACCGAAACACTGAAGCTTTCTTT. Its protein product is CASGLDRNTEAFF.

The gene calls are TRBV5-1 and TRBJ2-7; D is unresolved. V was clipped by 0 bases and J by 2 bases, with 9 bases between them. Germline V lookup: CDR1 SGHRS, CDR2 YFSETQ. This CDR3 is built from 14 residues. CDR3 region: CASSLAGFTYEQYF. DNA for the CDR3: TGCGCCAGCAGCTTGGCCGGCTTTACCTACGAGCAGTACTTC. Supplemented by reference TRBV5-1 and TRBJ2-7, the full variable domain reads KAGVTQTPRYLIKTRGQQVTLSCSPISGHRSVSWYQQTPGQGLQFLFEYFSETQRNKGNFPGRFSGRQFSNSRSEMNVSTLELGDSALYLCASSLAGFTYEQYFGPGTRLTVT.

This rearrangement joins TRBV19 to TRBJ1-2; 9 bases match TRBD1. J gave up 2 bases and V 10 bases, and 5 bases lay outside the gene matches. This CDR3 contains 13 residues. CDR1 is LNHDA, CDR2 SQIVND, per germline (reference sequence). Here the CDR3 reads CATTGQGNYGYTF. The CDR3 nucleotides are TGTGCCACCACGGGACAGGGCAACTATGGCTACACCTTC.

This clone appeared a single time. The CDR3, as DNA: TGTGCCAGCAGCCAAGTGACTGGGGCCAACGTCCTGACTTTC. Its translation is CASSQVTGANVLTF. The chain employs TRBV3-1 (or the pseudogene TRBV3-2) and TRBJ2-6, with D unresolved. The CDR3 totals 14 residues. Germline loops: CDR1 LGHDT, CDR2 YNNKEL (reference sequence). The V end was cut by 1 base, the J end by 2 bases, with 3 bases between.